The rows below give T cell receptor beta chains drawn from one sample of a study of a mutant IDH1 vaccine in newly diagnosed glioma. Method: immunoSEQ multiplex PCR; TCRdb's copy keeps in-frame clones and lacks some. The sample records about 70,000 clones, more than 70% being singletons. Source: peripheral blood mononuclear cells (PBMCs), taken from a glioma patient treated with radiotherapy, temozolomide or both. The receptors stem from a woman between 18 and 29 years old with glioma. Some clones in this sample may be carry-over from other donors' samples. The CDR3 runs from the conserved cysteine through the conserved F or W. D genes are given only for firm matches. A clone size is listed for some rows: how often the clone was seen (once, few, many), or a class if it is expanded.

d_gene: TRBD1; j_gene: TRBJ1-1; abundance: .; v_gene: TRBV27; CDR3aa: CASSLGVQGGTEAFF
d_gene: TRBD1; j_gene: TRBJ1-2; abundance: .; v_gene: TRBV18; CDR3aa: CASSPLLQMFGGTANYGYTF
d_gene: TRBD1; j_gene: TRBJ1-1; abundance: .; v_gene: TRBV5-5; CDR3aa: CASSPLTGGREAFF
d_gene: .; j_gene: TRBJ1-1; abundance: few; v_gene: TRBV4-3; CDR3aa: CASSQDSRASTEAFF
d_gene: TRBD1; j_gene: TRBJ1-2; abundance: .; v_gene: TRBV4-3; CDR3aa: CASSQESDRGLGGYTF
d_gene: TRBD1; j_gene: TRBJ1-4; abundance: .; v_gene: TRBV5-4; CDR3aa: CASSSDRGRHEKLFF
d_gene: .; j_gene: TRBJ2-1; abundance: .; v_gene: TRBV5-1; CDR3aa: CASSLGYYNEQFF
d_gene: .; j_gene: TRBJ1-4; abundance: .; v_gene: TRBV12-5; CDR3aa: CASGPGGTNEKLFF
d_gene: .; j_gene: TRBJ2-7; abundance: .; v_gene: TRBV6-6; CDR3aa: CASSYGTSYEQYF
d_gene: .; j_gene: TRBJ1-5; abundance: .; v_gene: TRBV7-2; CDR3aa: CASSRGGNQPQHF
d_gene: .; j_gene: TRBJ2-7; abundance: .; v_gene: TRBV11-3; CDR3aa: CASRQGNDEQYF
d_gene: TRBD2; j_gene: TRBJ2-1; abundance: .; v_gene: TRBV4-1; CDR3aa: CASSPIAGVVNEQFF
d_gene: .; j_gene: TRBJ1-1; abundance: .; v_gene: TRBV5-6; CDR3aa: CASSLARTGPSTEAFF
d_gene: .; j_gene: TRBJ1-1; abundance: .; v_gene: TRBV19; CDR3aa: CASSATGNTEAFF
d_gene: .; j_gene: TRBJ2-1; abundance: .; v_gene: TRBV5-6; CDR3aa: CASTPGSYNEQFF
d_gene: .; j_gene: TRBJ2-7; abundance: .; v_gene: TRBV5-4; CDR3aa: CASNPASSNEQYF
d_gene: .; j_gene: TRBJ1-2; abundance: .; v_gene: TRBV7-8; CDR3aa: CASSLRARKGNYYGYTF
d_gene: TRBD2; j_gene: TRBJ2-7; abundance: .; v_gene: TRBV7-9; CDR3aa: CASTLGLAGSPSSYEQYF
d_gene: .; j_gene: TRBJ2-7; abundance: .; v_gene: TRBV7-2; CDR3aa: CASAHVGSYEQYF
d_gene: .; j_gene: TRBJ2-7; abundance: .; v_gene: TRBV10-3; CDR3aa: CAISDSPYEQYF
d_gene: .; j_gene: TRBJ1-2; abundance: .; v_gene: TRBV30; CDR3aa: CAWSVGGVRYGYTF
d_gene: .; j_gene: TRBJ2-2; abundance: once; v_gene: TRBV5-1; CDR3aa: CASRVQGTGELFF
d_gene: .; j_gene: TRBJ2-3; abundance: .; v_gene: TRBV28; CDR3aa: CASSGPRRGSQYF
d_gene: .; j_gene: TRBJ1-2; abundance: .; v_gene: TRBV6-1; CDR3aa: CASSEMVGWGYTF
d_gene: TRBD2; j_gene: TRBJ2-1; abundance: .; v_gene: TRBV10-3; CDR3aa: CATRGGQDNEQFF
d_gene: .; j_gene: TRBJ1-2; abundance: .; v_gene: TRBV25-1; CDR3aa: CASSEPSAGYGYTF
d_gene: TRBD2; j_gene: TRBJ2-7; abundance: .; v_gene: TRBV7-9; CDR3aa: CASSRTGTSNEQYF
d_gene: .; j_gene: TRBJ1-2; abundance: .; v_gene: TRBV15; CDR3aa: CATSRDRYGYTF
d_gene: TRBD2; j_gene: TRBJ2-2; abundance: .; v_gene: TRBV9; CDR3aa: CASSVGPGGRATGELFF
d_gene: TRBD2; j_gene: TRBJ2-3; abundance: .; v_gene: TRBV5-8; CDR3aa: CASSMGTSGRADTQYF
d_gene: TRBD1; j_gene: TRBJ2-7; abundance: .; v_gene: TRBV28; CDR3aa: CASRLQGAGNEQYF
d_gene: .; j_gene: TRBJ1-1; abundance: .; v_gene: TRBV2; CDR3aa: CASSPWTAEAFF
d_gene: .; j_gene: TRBJ2-1; abundance: .; v_gene: TRBV7-8; CDR3aa: CASRTESLFEQFF
d_gene: .; j_gene: TRBJ1-4; abundance: .; v_gene: TRBV25-1; CDR3aa: CASSNRNRAGGEKLFF
d_gene: TRBD1; j_gene: TRBJ2-7; abundance: .; v_gene: TRBV29-1; CDR3aa: CSVEGPGQLSYEQYF
d_gene: .; j_gene: TRBJ1-5; abundance: .; v_gene: TRBV2; CDR3aa: CASSENWSGNQPQHF
d_gene: TRBD2; j_gene: TRBJ2-1; abundance: .; v_gene: TRBV5-1; CDR3aa: CASSSLTSGRGNEQFF
d_gene: TRBD2; j_gene: TRBJ2-3; abundance: .; v_gene: TRBV5-1; CDR3aa: CASSLGLAGGSTDTQYF
d_gene: TRBD2; j_gene: TRBJ2-7; abundance: .; v_gene: TRBV6-5; CDR3aa: CASSPLAGSYEQYF
d_gene: TRBD2; j_gene: TRBJ2-3; abundance: few; v_gene: TRBV7-2; CDR3aa: CASSLGAGGPGDTQYF
d_gene: TRBD2; j_gene: TRBJ2-1; abundance: .; v_gene: TRBV6-5; CDR3aa: CASSYSSGSGNEQFF
d_gene: .; j_gene: TRBJ1-3; abundance: .; v_gene: TRBV9; CDR3aa: CASSTRTRPGNTIYF
d_gene: .; j_gene: TRBJ2-7; abundance: .; v_gene: TRBV30; CDR3aa: CAWSTPGAYEQYF
d_gene: TRBD1; j_gene: TRBJ2-3; abundance: .; v_gene: TRBV5-1; CDR3aa: CASSPSGQGPTDTQYF
d_gene: .; j_gene: TRBJ2-3; abundance: .; v_gene: TRBV12-5; CDR3aa: CASGPGHLLAGTDTQYF
d_gene: .; j_gene: TRBJ2-7; abundance: .; v_gene: TRBV30; CDR3aa: CAWNPVLSYEQYF
d_gene: .; j_gene: TRBJ2-5; abundance: .; v_gene: TRBV5-6; CDR3aa: CASSLPGARETQYF
d_gene: TRBD1; j_gene: TRBJ1-2; abundance: .; v_gene: TRBV10-3; CDR3aa: CAISERDSYGYTF
d_gene: .; j_gene: TRBJ2-7; abundance: .; v_gene: TRBV5-4; CDR3aa: CASSLTGSYEQYF
d_gene: TRBD1; j_gene: TRBJ2-7; abundance: once; v_gene: TRBV11-2; CDR3aa: CASSLTQGAYEQYF
d_gene: TRBD2; j_gene: TRBJ2-2; abundance: .; v_gene: TRBV2; CDR3aa: CASSWTSGTTGELFF
d_gene: .; j_gene: TRBJ2-5; abundance: .; v_gene: TRBV10-3; CDR3aa: CAINDAGQETQYF
d_gene: .; j_gene: TRBJ1-4; abundance: .; v_gene: TRBV19; CDR3aa: CASSIAWGGEKLFF